This TCR beta chain was recorded in a study of T-cell memory formation after mild COVID-19 (dated by TCRdb to the early 2020s). Regarding the complete study: TCR sequence clusters from the two donors were found to be largely donor specific. Two young, previously healthy adult volunteers, one female and one male, were included in the cohort. T-cell clones expanding and contracting after mild COVID-19 in two donors were tracked by longitudinal TCRalpha and TCRbeta repertoire sequencing.

Reading from cysteine to phenylalanine, the CDR3 counts 14 amino acids. Only the CDR3 region is kept as DNA, spanning 42 bases read in frame from base 1. Germline trimming: 0 bases from V, 7 bases from J; junction bases outside gene matches: 5. As encoded in the germline V gene (reference sequence), CDR1 is MNHEY while CDR2 is SMNVEV. PBMCs were isolated by Ficoll-Paque density gradient centrifugation. What the authors observed across the whole study: SARS-CoV-2 specificity of the second-wave clones peaking on day 37 was not confirmed. Clones that contracted from day 15 to 85 showed balanced CD4/CD8 phenotypes, whereas a second wave of clones that expanded from day 15 to 37 leaned towards CD4+. Some responding clones were found in pre-infection memory, which suggests that pre-existing cross-reactive memory T cells took part in the SARS-CoV-2 response. Contracting CD4+ clones turned up mainly in the CM and EM memory subsets, whereas EMRA was where CD8+ clones were enriched. Only a couple of mild cases were covered by the study, and larger cohorts that include severe cases with pre-infection samples were considered necessary.

This clonotype has more than one count but fewer than ten. What antigen it recognizes has not been identified. No base quality values were provided; no much bigger clone lies one nucleotide off. For sequencing, an Illumina NovaSeq 6000 was employed. Using 5'RACE with constant-segment primers, TCRalpha and TCRbeta cDNA libraries were constructed, with sample barcodes and unique molecular identifiers added in the process. Trizol reagent was used to extract RNA from every sample. Libraries were amplified in two PCR steps, with a second sample barcode and Illumina TruSeq adapters added in the second step. Sequencing of libraries was performed on an Illumina NovaSeq with 2 x 150 bp paired-end reads. In the paper's pipeline: The reads were demultiplexed and collapsed into UMI-guided consensus sequences using migec v1.2.7. Using mixcr v2.1.11, UMI consensuses were aligned to TRA and TRB V and J templates and then assembled into clonotypes. Expanded or contracted clonotypes were those called significant by both edgeR and NoisET, with noise models trained on biological replicates. For edgeR calls, a false discovery rate-adjusted p below 0.01 and a log2 fold-change threshold of 1 were applied. As an exploratory analysis of dynamics, max-normalized trajectories of the 1000 most abundant clonotypes were examined with PCA combined with hierarchical clustering. The CD4 or CD8 phenotype of responding clones was assigned using the separately sequenced CD4+ and CD8+ repertoires. Clones were called with MiXCR by TCRdb after fastp trimmed the public reads at Q25, and only in-frame beta chains were retained. Entries that share a CDR3 protein sequence are merged under the most common genes and DNA. The V and J calls reflect TCRdb's pipeline rather than the authors' work. This sample lists hundreds of thousands of distinct CDR3 sequences; approximately 20% were detected once. The top ten hold 7.5% to 9.5% of the sample.

The chain is made from TRBV27 and TRBJ2-5; TRBD1 fits 7 bases in the junction. Sequenced sample: PBMCs or a T cell subset sorted from them (not recorded which). The receptor's source is an adult woman who had mild COVID-19 (a few samples of this study predate the infection). The sample titles of this study are shuffled in the database, so cell type and time point are left out; the donor was told from shared clones. The base sequence is TGTGCCAGCAGTTTATCGACAGGGTTTGGGACCCAGTACTTC. The translation is CASSLSTGFGTQYF.